The subject of this entry is one T cell receptor (beta chain). Its antigen has not been determined. There are no base qualities to consult, and no much larger clone falls within one base. To estimate absolute template abundance from read counts, synthetic TCR analog templates were spiked into each PCR. The immunoSEQ assay used bias-controlled V and J gene primers to amplify TCRbeta CDR3 regions from genomic DNA. Rearranged TCRbeta segments were sequenced at approximately 20X coverage. The authors' pipeline ran thus. Clustering was used to correct sequencing errors, and CDR3s were annotated against IMGT so that V, D and J genes could be assigned. Downstream analyses used only productive TCRbeta rearrangements, leaving out any out-of-frame or stop-codon sequences. To compute clonality, Shannon entropy was normalized by the log of the number of unique productive sequences and then subtracted from one. Fisher's exact test with Benjamini-Hochberg correction, using a cutoff of adjusted p below 0.01, was how clones that differed between time points or between blood and tumor were identified. The clones in this table, taken by TCRdb from immuneACCESS, are in-frame only. Not every clone is retained; where verified, under half of the shortfall comes from an unresolved V gene, and the cause of the rest is unknown. The DNA gave D and trimming, while V, J and clone size come from that table. The sample data list about 91,000 clones, and around 78% of these were observed just once. Together, the top ten hold under 9.5% of the sample.

The meaning of the sample's time point label: peripheral blood 6 weeks after treatment start. The cohort included 29 patients with locally advanced or metastatic urothelial carcinoma who were treated at Memorial Sloan Kettering on a trial protocol. Peripheral blood mononuclear cells were collected pretreatment and during treatment, at between 1 and 8 total time points per patient. The Qiagen DNeasy Blood extraction kit was used to purify genomic DNA from total PBMCs and tumor samples. PBMCs were collected pretreatment and during treatment, and were isolated and stored as previously described. This entry belongs to a study of PD-L1 blockade in urothelial cancer (dated by TCRdb to about 2017). About the investigation overall: Every patient began therapy in about 2014 and was given atezolizumab 1,200 mg intravenously every 3 weeks. About 85% of the 29 patients were identified as males with urothelial cancer of bladder origin, and a prior smoking history was reported by 18 of 29 patients. Durable clinical benefit meant progression-free survival longer than 6 months, and TCR features were also tested against progression-free and overall survival. In the same patients, pretreatment tumors underwent whole exome sequencing and RNA sequencing in addition to TCR sequencing. Pretreatment blood TCR-seq was available for under 35 patients, at least one posttreatment blood collection was obtained for around 25 patients, and tumor TCR-seq was available for around 25 patients. Durable clinical benefit was achieved by nine patients and was not achieved by 20 patients. An ECOG performance status of 0 or 1 was recorded for the patients, and 0 to 3 prior chemotherapy regimens had been received by the patients. Blood samples gave median yields of about 140,000 T cells and 83,000 or so unique TCRs, along with a median clonality of around 0.075. The study, an exploratory multi-omic analysis, examined somatic, immune and clinical correlates of response to PD-L1 blockade with atezolizumab in urothelial cancer. Blood samples were analyzed at 3 weeks after treatment start (second dose) and at 6 weeks after treatment start. Pretreatment tumor samples, along with matched peripheral blood collected serially before and after atezolizumab treatment, underwent TCR sequencing.

The CDR3 runs 15 amino acids, cysteine and phenylalanine included. Only the CDR3 DNA stays, 45 bases, in frame from base 1. After removal of 4 bases from V and 1 base from J, the junction retains 6 bases not matched to a gene. Per the germline V gene, SGHDT is the CDR1 and YYEEEE is the CDR2. Broad study findings and their caveats: Because the sample size was small (n of about 29) and many exploratory analyses were performed, the results are intended to be hypothesis-generating. Greater expansion of tumor-associated TCR clones in peripheral blood 3 weeks after the start of treatment was observed in patients with durable benefit (n of about 20, p = 0.022). A pretreatment peripheral blood TCR clonality below the median was linked to improved progression-free and overall survival.

The receptor's source is an older man with urothelial cancer. The V and J segments used are TRBV5-6 and TRBJ1-1; TRBD1 fits 8 bases in the junction. Sequenced here: PBMCs, sampled around atezolizumab (anti-PD-L1) treatment. The sequenced DNA is TGTGCCAGCAGCGTTACAGGGGGACAGAACACTGAAGCTTTCTTT. Translated, this gives CASSVTGGQNTEAFF. Supplemented by the reference TRBV5-6 and TRBJ1-1 proteins around the CDR3, the complete variable domain is DAGVTQSPTHLIKTRGQQVTLRCSPKSGHDTVSWYQQALGQGPQFIFQYYEEEERQRGNFPDRFSGHQFPNYSSELNVNALLLGDSALYLCASSVTGGQNTEAFFGQGTRLTVV.